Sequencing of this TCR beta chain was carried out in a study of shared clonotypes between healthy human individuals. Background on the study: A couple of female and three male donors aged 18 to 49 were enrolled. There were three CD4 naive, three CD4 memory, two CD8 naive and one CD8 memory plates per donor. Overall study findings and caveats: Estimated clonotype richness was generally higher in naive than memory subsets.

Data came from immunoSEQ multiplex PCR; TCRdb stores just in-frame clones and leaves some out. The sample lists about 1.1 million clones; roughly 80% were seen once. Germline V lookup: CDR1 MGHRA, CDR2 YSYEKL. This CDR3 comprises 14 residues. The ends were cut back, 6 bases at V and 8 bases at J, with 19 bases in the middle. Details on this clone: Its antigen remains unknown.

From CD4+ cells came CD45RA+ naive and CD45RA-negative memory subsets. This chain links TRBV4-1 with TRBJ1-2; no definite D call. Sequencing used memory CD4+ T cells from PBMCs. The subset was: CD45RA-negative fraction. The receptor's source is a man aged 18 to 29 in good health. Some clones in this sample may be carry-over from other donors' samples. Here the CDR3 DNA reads TGCGCCAGCAGTCGGACCCCGGCGACGGGGGGCTACACCTTC. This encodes CASSRTPATGGYTF.